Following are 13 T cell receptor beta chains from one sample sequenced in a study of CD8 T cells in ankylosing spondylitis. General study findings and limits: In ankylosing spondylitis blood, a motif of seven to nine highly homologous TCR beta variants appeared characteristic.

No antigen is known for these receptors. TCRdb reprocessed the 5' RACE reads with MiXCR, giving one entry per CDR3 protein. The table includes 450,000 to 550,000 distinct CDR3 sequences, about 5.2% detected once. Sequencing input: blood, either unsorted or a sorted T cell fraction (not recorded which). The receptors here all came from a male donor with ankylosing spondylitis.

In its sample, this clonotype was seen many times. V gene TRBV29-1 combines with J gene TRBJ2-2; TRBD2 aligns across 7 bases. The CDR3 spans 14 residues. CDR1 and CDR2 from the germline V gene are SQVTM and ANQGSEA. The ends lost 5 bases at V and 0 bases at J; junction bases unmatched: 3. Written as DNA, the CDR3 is TGCAGCGTTCAGCGGGGCACGAACACCGGGGAGCTGTTTTTT. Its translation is CSVQRGTNTGELFF.

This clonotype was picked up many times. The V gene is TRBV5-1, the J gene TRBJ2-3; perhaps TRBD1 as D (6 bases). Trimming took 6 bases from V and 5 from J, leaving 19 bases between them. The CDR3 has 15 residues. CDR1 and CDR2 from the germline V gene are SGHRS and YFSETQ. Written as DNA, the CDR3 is TGCGCCAGCACCACAGATGGGGGCTTTGAAGATACGCAGTATTTT. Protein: CASTTDGGFEDTQYF.

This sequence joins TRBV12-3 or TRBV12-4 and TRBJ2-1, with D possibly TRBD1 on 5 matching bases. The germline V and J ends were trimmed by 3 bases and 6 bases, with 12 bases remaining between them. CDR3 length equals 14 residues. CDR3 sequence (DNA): TGTGCCAGCAGTTTTTATCTCCAGGGCAATGAGCAGTTCTTC. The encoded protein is CASSFYLQGNEQFF.

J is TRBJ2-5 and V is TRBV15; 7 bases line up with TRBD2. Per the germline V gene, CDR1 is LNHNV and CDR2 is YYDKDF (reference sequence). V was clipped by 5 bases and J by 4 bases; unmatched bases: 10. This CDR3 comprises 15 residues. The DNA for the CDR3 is TGTGCCACCAGCGGCTCTCGCGGGAGTGGAGAGACCCAGTACTTC. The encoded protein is CATSGSRGSGETQYF.

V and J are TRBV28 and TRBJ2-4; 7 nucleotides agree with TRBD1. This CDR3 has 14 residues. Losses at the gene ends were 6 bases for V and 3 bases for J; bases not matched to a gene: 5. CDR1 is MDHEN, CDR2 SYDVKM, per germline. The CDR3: CASRTTGVKNIQYF. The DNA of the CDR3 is TGTGCCAGCAGGACCACAGGGGTCAAAAACATTCAGTACTTC.

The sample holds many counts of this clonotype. CDR3 amino acids: CASSLGRTGAALYEQYF. CDR3 DNA: TGTGCCAGCAGTTTGGGGAGGACAGGGGCCGCTCTATACGAGCAGTACTTC. The chain combines TRBV28 with TRBJ2-7, with 9 bases lining up with TRBD1. V lost 3 bases to trimming and J lost 4 bases; unmatched junction nucleotides: 13. CDR3 size: 17 residues. Germline V gene lookup returns CDR1 MDHEN and CDR2 SYDVKM.

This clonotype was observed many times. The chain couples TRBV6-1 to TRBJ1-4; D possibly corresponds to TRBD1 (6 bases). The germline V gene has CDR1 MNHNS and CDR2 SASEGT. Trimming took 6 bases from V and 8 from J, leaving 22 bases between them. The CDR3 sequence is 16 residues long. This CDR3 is CASSSLGAGAREKLFF. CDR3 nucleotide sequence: TGTGCCAGCAGCTCCCTTGGGGCGGGGGCGCGGGAAAAACTGTTTTTT.

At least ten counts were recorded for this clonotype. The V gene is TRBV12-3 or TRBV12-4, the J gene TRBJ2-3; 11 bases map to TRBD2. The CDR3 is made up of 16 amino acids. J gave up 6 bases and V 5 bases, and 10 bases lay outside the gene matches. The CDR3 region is CASSPGSGGASDTQYF. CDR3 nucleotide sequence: TGTGCCAGCAGTCCGGGTAGCGGGGGGGCCTCGGATACGCAGTATTTT.

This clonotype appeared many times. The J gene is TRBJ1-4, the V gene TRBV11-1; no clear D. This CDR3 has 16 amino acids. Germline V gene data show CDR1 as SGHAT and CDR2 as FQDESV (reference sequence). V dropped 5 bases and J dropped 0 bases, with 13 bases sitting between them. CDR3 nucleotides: TGTGCCAGCAGCCACAGAAGAGGAACAACTAATGAAAAACTGTTTTTT. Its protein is CASSHRRGTTNEKLFF.

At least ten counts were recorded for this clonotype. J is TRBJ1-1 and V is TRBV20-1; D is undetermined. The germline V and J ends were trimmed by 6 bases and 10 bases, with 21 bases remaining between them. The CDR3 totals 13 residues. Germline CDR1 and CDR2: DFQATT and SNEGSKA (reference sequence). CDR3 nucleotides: TGCAGTGCCCTGGCACCTCCGGGATACGGAGCTTTCTTT. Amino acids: CSALAPPGYGAFF.

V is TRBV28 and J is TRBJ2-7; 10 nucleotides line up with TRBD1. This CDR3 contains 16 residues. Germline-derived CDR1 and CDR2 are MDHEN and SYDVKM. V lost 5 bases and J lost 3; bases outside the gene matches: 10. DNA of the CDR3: TGTGCCAGCAGTAATTTGGGACAGGGGATCATCTACGAGCAGTACTTC. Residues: CASSNLGQGIIYEQYF.

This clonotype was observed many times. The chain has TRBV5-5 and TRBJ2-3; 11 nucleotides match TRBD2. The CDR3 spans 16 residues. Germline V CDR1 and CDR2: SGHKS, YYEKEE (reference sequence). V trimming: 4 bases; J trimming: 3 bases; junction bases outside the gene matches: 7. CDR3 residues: CASSIRLAGPTDTQYF. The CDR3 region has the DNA TGTGCCAGCAGCATTAGACTAGCGGGGCCTACAGATACGCAGTATTTT.

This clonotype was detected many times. DNA for the CDR3: TGTGCCAGCAGCCAAGGACAAAGTTATGGCTACACCTTC. Translating gives CASSQGQSYGYTF. The V call is TRBV7-2, the J call TRBJ1-2, with a tentative D call TRBD1 (5 bases). This CDR3 is built from 13 residues. Germline lookup yields CDR1 SGHTA and CDR2 FQGNSA. The V end lost 5 bases, the J end lost 5 bases, and 12 bases lay between the germline ends. Full variable domain (outside the CDR3, taken from reference TRBV7-2 and TRBJ1-2): GAGVSQSPSNKVTEKGKDVELRCDPISGHTALYWYRQSLGQGLEFLIYFQGNSAPDKSGLPSDRFSAERTGGSVSTLTIQRTQQEDSAVYLCASSQGQSYGYTFGSGTRLTVV.